This passage covers 13 T cell receptor beta chains from one sample sequenced in a study of blood T cells in healthy people across ages. Together with a sample-barcoded 5' primer, a J-beta primer mix was included in a second PCR lasting about 7 to 12 cycles. TCRdb re-analysed the 5' RACE reads in MiXCR, keeping a single row per CDR3 protein. Of about 930,000 distinct CDR3 sequences in the sample, about 27% are singletons; the top ten hold 10%. Separately, the same data were catalogued under a study of T cells of mothers and their children.

The sequencing sample was made of blood. The source of these receptors is a woman in her forties in good health.

This clonotype was seen more than once but under ten times. CDR3 sequence reads: CSASMEQYF. The CDR3 DNA is TGCAGTGCTAGTATGGAGCAGTACTTC. The V call is TRBV20-1, the J call TRBJ2-7; D call uncertain. The germline V gene has CDR1 DFQATT and CDR2 SNEGSKA (reference sequence). This CDR3 spans 9 amino acids. V lost 3 bases and J 7 bases, leaving 4 bases between the germline ends.

This clonotype came up many times. The chain combines TRBV29-1 with TRBJ2-4; D possibly corresponds to TRBD1 (5 bases). Deletions cut 7 bases from V and 0 bases from J, with 10 bases between. The V gene's germline CDR1 is SQVTM and CDR2 ANQGSEA. This CDR3 spans 13 amino acids. CDR3 nucleotide sequence: TGCAGCGCCCGACAGCGAGCCAAAAACATTCAGTACTTC. It is translated as CSARQRAKNIQYF. Variable domain in full (rest from reference TRBV29-1 and TRBJ2-4): SAVISQKPSRDICQRGTSLTIQCQVDSQVTMMFWYRQQPGQSLTLIATANQGSEATYESGFVIDKFPISRPNLTFSTLTVSNMSPEDSSIYLCSARQRAKNIQYFGAGTRLSVL.

V usage is TRBV2 and J usage is TRBJ2-1; 13 nucleotides line up with TRBD2. Germline V lookup: CDR1 SNHLY, CDR2 FYNNEI. The CDR3 consists of 15 residues. V shed 8 bases and J 7 bases; nucleotides not matched to a gene: 8. The CDR3 reads CASGGLAGASNEQFF. CDR3 coding DNA: TGTGCCAGCGGAGGACTAGCGGGGGCCTCTAATGAGCAGTTCTTC.

As to this clonotype: This CDR3 fails to terminate in the conserved phenylalanine or tryptophan, so it likely reflects a read error. V and J are TRBV7-9 and TRBJ1-2; 9 bases fit TRBD1. The CDR3 sequence is 14 residues long. Germline CDR1 is SEHNR and CDR2 is FQNEAQ (reference sequence). V gave up 5 bases and J gave up 5 bases; unmatched junction bases: 6. The CDR3 region is CASSLKGTGYGYTV. As DNA, the CDR3 is TGTGCCAGCAGCCTCAAAGGGACAGGGTATGGCTACACCGTC.

There are a few counts of this clonotype. V is TRBV9 and J is TRBJ2-7; 7 bases agree with TRBD2. V was pared by 4 bases and J by 5 bases, with 9 bases of the junction left unmatched. Germline V lookup: CDR1 SGDLS, CDR2 YYNGEE. The CDR3 runs to 14 residues. The CDR3 DNA follows: TGTGCCAGCAGCCCAAGATGGGGGGGGGACGAGCAGTACTTC. Protein: CASSPRWGGDEQYF. Drawing the rest from reference TRBV9 and TRBJ2-7, the complete variable domain is DSGVTQTPKHLITATGQRVTLRCSPRSGDLSVYWYQQSLDQGLQFLIQYYNGEERAKGNILERFSAQQFPDLHSELNLSSLELGDSALYFCASSPRWGGDEQYFGPGTRLTVT.

This clonotype has a handful of counts. The chain has TRBV20-1 and TRBJ1-4; D is unresolved. This CDR3 has 15 residues. From germline, CDR1 is DFQATT and CDR2 SNEGSKA (reference sequence). V lost 3 bases and J lost 4, with 15 bases in between. CDR3 loop: CSASPGSGFNEKLFF. The CDR3, as DNA: TGCAGTGCTAGTCCTGGCTCGGGGTTTAATGAAAAACTGTTTTTT.

This clonotype turned up a few times. The V gene is TRBV29-1, the J gene TRBJ1-1; D is possibly TRBD1 (5 bases). The ends were cut back, 4 bases at V and 7 bases at J, with 13 bases in the middle. Per the germline V gene, CDR1 is SQVTM and CDR2 is ANQGSEA. The CDR3 extends over 12 amino acids. CDR3 sequence (DNA): TGCAGCGTTGCAATGGGGCGAAGTGAAGCTTTCTTT. This sequence encodes CSVAMGRSEAFF.

This chain connects TRBV15 to TRBJ2-7; no firm D call. Deletions cut 3 bases from V and 2 bases from J, with 11 bases between. Germline V gene sequence: CDR1 LNHNV, CDR2 YYDKDF (reference sequence). CDR3 length equals 14 residues. The CDR3 loop reads CATSRELGPYEQYF. CDR3 DNA sequence: TGTGCCACCAGCAGGGAACTCGGCCCCTACGAGCAGTACTTC.

The chain employs TRBV6-2 or TRBV6-3 and TRBJ2-1, with a tentative D call TRBD1 (5 bases). CDR3 length equals 14 residues. Germline CDR1 and CDR2: MNHEY and SVGEGT. Trimming shortened V by 10 bases and J by 4 bases, and 17 bases separated the two germline ends. The CDR3 is CATHSMTDYNEQFF. DNA for the CDR3: TGTGCCACCCATTCCATGACAGATTACAATGAGCAGTTCTTC.

This clonotype was seen a handful of times. The chain has TRBV7-2 and TRBJ2-7, with D tentatively TRBD2 (7 bases). CDR3 size: 14 residues. V was trimmed by 5 bases and J by 6 bases, leaving 17 bases between them. CDR1 SGHTA and CDR2 FQGNSA come from the germline V gene. CDR3 protein: CASSPQGGMAEQYF. CDR3 nucleotides: TGTGCCAGCAGCCCACAGGGAGGGATGGCCGAGCAGTACTTC. Full variable domain (remainder filled in from reference TRBV7-2 and TRBJ2-7): GAGVSQSPSNKVTEKGKDVELRCDPISGHTALYWYRQSLGQGLEFLIYFQGNSAPDKSGLPSDRFSAERTGGSVSTLTIQRTQQEDSAVYLCASSPQGGMAEQYFGPGTRLTVT.

In DNA form, the CDR3 reads TGTGCCAGCAGCCTAGCGGAGGGATCCCGGGAGCAGTACTTC. Translation gives CASSLAEGSREQYF. The V gene is TRBV12-3 or TRBV12-4, the J gene TRBJ2-7, with TRBD2 identical over 7 bases. The CDR3 is 14 residues long. V trimming: 6 bases; J trimming: 7 bases; junction bases outside the gene matches: 12.

For this clonotype: Relative to the germline gene, one junction end is altered; a read error may explain this. The chain links TRBV6-1 to TRBJ2-5, with a tentative D call TRBD1 (6 bases). Germline CDR1 is MNHNS and CDR2 is SASEGT. The CDR3 length is 15 residues. The CDR3 sequence is CACSTTGTKQETQYF. CDR3 coding DNA: TGTGCCTGCAGTACCACCGGGACAAAGCAAGAGACCCAGTACTTC.

The rearrangement joins TRBV7-2 to TRBJ2-5; D may be TRBD2 (6 bases). The CDR3 has 16 residues. V was pared by 5 bases and J by 3 bases, with 19 bases between. Germline CDR1 reads SGHTA; CDR2 reads FQGNSA. The DNA of the CDR3 is TGTGCCAGCAGCGCCTTCAGCCGGGACTCAAAAGAGACCCAGTACTTC. Protein: CASSAFSRDSKETQYF.